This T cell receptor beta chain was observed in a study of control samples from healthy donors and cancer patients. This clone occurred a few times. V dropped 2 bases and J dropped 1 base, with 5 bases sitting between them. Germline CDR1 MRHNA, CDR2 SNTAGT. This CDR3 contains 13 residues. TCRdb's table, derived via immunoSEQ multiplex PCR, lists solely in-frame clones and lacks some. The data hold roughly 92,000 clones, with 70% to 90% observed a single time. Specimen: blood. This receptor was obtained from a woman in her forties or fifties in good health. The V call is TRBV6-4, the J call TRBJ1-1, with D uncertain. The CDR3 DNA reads TGTGCCAGCAGTGACCGACCGAACACTGAAGCTTTCTTT. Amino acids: CASSDRPNTEAFF.